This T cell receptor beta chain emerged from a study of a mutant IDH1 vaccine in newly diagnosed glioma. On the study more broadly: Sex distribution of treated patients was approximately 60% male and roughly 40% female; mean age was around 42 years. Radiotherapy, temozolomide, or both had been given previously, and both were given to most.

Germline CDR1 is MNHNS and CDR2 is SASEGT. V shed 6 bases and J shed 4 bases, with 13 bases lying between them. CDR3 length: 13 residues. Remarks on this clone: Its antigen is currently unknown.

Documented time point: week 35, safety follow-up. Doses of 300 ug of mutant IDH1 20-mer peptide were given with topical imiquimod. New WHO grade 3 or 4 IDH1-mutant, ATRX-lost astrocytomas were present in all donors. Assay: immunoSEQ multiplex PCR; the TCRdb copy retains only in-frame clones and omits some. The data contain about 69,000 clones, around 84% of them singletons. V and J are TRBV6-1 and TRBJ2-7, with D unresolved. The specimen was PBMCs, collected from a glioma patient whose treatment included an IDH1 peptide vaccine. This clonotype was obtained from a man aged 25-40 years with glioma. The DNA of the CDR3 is TGTGCCAGCAGCCCCGGACCAGCATACGAGCAGTACTTC. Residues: CASSPGPAYEQYF.